This T cell receptor (beta chain) was captured in a study of CD8+ T cells in alopecia areata. CDR3 length: 15 residues. Germline V gene lookup returns CDR1 SEHNR and CDR2 FQNEAQ (reference sequence). The ends lost 5 bases at V and 6 bases at J; junction bases unmatched: 10. Treatment specified: oral pan-JAK inhibitor, 5-10 mg twice daily. Peripheral blood and lesional scalp punch biopsies came from alopecia areata patients. The authors extracted RNA and reverse transcribed it into cDNA as the sequencing template. Produced via immunoSEQ multiplex PCR; TCRdb's table is partial and in-frame only. The sample lists under 300,000 clones; 45% to 70% were seen once. This clone was seen only a few times. As yet, its antigen is unknown. Study-wide findings and caveats: Higher clonality than in normal scalp was seen in lesional scalp, especially alopecia totalis/universalis. Patients shared TCRs less clearly than mice did, possibly owing to HLA.

The sample in question was CD4+ T cells sorted from blood, obtained around week 52, from a patient treated with tofacitinib. The genes are TRBV7-9 and TRBJ2-1, with TRBD2 matching over 7 bases. The TCR comes from a human donor with alopecia areata. CDR3 amino acids: CASSPILSGVNEQFF. For the CDR3, the DNA is TGTGCCAGCAGCCCGATTCTAAGCGGGGTCAATGAGCAGTTCTTC.